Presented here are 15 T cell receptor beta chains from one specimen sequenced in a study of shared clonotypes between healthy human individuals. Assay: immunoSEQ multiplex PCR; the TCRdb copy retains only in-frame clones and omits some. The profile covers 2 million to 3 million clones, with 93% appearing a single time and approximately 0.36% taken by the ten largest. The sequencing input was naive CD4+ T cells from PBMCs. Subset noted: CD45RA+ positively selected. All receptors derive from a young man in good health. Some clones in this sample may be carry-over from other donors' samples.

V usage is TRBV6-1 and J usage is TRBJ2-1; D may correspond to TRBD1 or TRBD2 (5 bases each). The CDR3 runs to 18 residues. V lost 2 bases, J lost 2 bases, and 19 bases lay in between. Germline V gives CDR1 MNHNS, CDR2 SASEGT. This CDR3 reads CASSELGAGGTAYNEQFF. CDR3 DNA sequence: TGTGCCAGCAGTGAACTAGGGGCGGGCGGCACGGCCTACAATGAGCAGTTCTTC.

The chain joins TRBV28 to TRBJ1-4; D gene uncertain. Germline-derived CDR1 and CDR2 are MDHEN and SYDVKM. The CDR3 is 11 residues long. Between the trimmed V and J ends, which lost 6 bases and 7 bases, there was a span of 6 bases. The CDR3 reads CASRQIEKLFF. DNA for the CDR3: TGTGCCAGCAGACAAATTGAAAAACTGTTTTTT.

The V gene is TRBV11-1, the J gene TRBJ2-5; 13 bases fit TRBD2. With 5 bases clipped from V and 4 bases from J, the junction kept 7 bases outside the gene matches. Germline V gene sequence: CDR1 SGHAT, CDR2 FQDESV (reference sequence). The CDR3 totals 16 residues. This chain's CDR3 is CASSPRGLAGRETQYF. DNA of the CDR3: TGTGCCAGCAGCCCTAGGGGACTAGCGGGAAGAGAGACCCAGTACTTC.

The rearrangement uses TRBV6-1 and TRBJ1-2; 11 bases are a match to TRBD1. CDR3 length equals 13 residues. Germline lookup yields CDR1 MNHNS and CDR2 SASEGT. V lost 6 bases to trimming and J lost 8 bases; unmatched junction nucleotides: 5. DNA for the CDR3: TGTGCCAGCAGCTGGACAGGGGGCGGAGGCTACACCTTC. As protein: CASSWTGGGGYTF.

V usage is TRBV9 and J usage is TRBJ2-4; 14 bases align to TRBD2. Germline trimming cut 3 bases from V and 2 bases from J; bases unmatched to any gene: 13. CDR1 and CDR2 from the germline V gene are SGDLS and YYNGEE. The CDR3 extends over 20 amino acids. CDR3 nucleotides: TGTGCCAGCAGCGAGAGGGGGGGACTAGCGGGAGCTGATTCCAAAAACATTCAGTACTTC. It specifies CASSERGGLAGADSKNIQYF.

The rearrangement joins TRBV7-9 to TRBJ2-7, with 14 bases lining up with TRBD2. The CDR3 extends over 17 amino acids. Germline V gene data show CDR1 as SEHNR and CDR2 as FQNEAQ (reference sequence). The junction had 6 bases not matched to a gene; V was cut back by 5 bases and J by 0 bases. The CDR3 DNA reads TGTGCCAGCAGCCTGACTAGCGGGAGGGAGTTCTCCTACGAGCAGTACTTC. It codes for CASSLTSGREFSYEQYF. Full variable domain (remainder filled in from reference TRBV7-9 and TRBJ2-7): DTGVSQNPRHKITKRGQNVTFRCDPISEHNRLYWYRQTLGQGPEFLTYFQNEAQLEKSRLLSDRFSAERPKGSFSTLEIQRTEQGDSAMYLCASSLTSGREFSYEQYFGPGTRLTVT.

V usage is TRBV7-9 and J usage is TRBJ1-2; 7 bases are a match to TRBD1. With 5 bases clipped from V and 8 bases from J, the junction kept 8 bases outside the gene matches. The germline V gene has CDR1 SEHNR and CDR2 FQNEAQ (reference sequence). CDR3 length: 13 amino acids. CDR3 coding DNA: TGTGCCAGCAGCCGCACCGACAGGGAAGGCTACACCTTC. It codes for CASSRTDREGYTF.

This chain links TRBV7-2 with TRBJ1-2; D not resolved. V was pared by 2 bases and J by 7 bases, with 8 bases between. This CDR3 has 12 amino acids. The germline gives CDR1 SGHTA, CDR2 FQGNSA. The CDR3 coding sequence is TGTGCCAGCAGCTTAAGGACGGCTGGCTACACCTTC. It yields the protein CASSLRTAGYTF.

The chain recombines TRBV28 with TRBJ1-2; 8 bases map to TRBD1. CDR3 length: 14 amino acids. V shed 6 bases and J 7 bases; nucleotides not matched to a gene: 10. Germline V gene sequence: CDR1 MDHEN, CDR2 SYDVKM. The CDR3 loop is CASRWTGSNGGYTF. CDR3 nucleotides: TGTGCCAGCAGGTGGACAGGGAGTAACGGTGGCTACACCTTC.

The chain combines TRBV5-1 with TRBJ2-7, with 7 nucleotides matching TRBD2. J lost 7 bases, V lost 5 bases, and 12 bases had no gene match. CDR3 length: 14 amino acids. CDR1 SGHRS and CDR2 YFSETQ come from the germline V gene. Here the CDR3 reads CASSSDTGGREQYF. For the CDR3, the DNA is TGCGCCAGCAGTTCCGACACCGGGGGGAGAGAGCAGTACTTC.

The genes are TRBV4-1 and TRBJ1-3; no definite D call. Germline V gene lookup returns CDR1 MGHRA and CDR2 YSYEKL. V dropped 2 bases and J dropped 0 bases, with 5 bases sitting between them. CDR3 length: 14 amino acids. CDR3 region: CASSQSSSGNTIYF. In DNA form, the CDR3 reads TGCGCCAGCAGCCAAAGCAGCTCTGGAAACACCATATATTTT.

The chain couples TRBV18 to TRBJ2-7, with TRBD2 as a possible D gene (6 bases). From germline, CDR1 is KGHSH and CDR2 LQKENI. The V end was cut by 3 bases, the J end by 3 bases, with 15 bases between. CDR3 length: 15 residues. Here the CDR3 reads CASSPSGSGHYEQYF. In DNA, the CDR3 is TGTGCCAGCTCACCGTCCGGGAGTGGGCACTACGAGCAGTACTTC.

CDR3 region: CASSSYGTYNEQFF. The CDR3 coding sequence is TGTGCCAGCAGCTCATACGGGACTTACAATGAGCAGTTCTTC. This chain joins TRBV7-3 and TRBJ2-1; D might be TRBD2 (6 bases). Trimming pared 4 bases from V and 4 bases from J, leaving 11 bases between. This CDR3 spans 14 amino acids. Germline-derived CDR1 and CDR2 are SGHTA and FQGTGA.

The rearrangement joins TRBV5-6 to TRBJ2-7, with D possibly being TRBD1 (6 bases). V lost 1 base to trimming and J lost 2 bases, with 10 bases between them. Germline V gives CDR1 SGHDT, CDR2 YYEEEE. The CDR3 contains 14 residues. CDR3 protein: CASSLWDITYEQYF. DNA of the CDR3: TGTGCCAGCAGCTTGTGGGACATAACCTACGAGCAGTACTTC.

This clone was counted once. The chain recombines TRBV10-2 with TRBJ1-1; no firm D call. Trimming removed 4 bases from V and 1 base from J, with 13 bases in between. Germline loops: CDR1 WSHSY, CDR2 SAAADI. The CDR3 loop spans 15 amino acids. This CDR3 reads CASSAAGSGNTEAFF. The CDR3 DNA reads TGCGCCAGCAGTGCCGCGGGCTCGGGGAACACTGAAGCTTTCTTT.